A selection of T cell receptor beta chains follows, all from one sample in a study of shared clonotypes between healthy human individuals. Some clones are missing from TCRdb's copy, which holds only in-frame ones; the method was immunoSEQ multiplex PCR. Altogether approximately 940,000 clones are present, around three quarters being singletons, with the ten largest covering approximately 1.5%. The sample comprised memory CD4+ T cells sorted from blood. The receptors originated from a man younger than 30 in good health. The CDR3 runs from the conserved cysteine through the conserved F or W. A D gene is named only where the DNA matches it firmly. Size tells how often a clone was seen (once, few, many) or the class of an expanded clone, and some rows leave it out.

V gene: TRBV10-2; clone size: NA; D gene: TRBD2; J gene: TRBJ2-7; CDR3 DNA: TGCGCCAGCAGTTCTAGCGGGGATATCTACGAGCAGTACTTC; CDR3 protein: CASSSSGDIYEQYF
V gene: TRBV5-1; clone size: once; D gene: NA; J gene: TRBJ2-1; CDR3 DNA: TGCGCCAGCAGCCCCTCCATACGGGACAATGAGCAGTTCTTC; CDR3 protein: CASSPSIRDNEQFF
V gene: TRBV6-5; clone size: NA; D gene: NA; J gene: TRBJ2-7; CDR3 DNA: TGTGCCAGCAACAGCGGAGGACGCTCCCCCGAGCAGTACTTC; CDR3 protein: CASNSGGRSPEQYF
V gene: TRBV25-1; clone size: few; D gene: NA; J gene: TRBJ1-6; CDR3 DNA: TGTGCCAGCAGTGCGGCCAGGGCGGAACTTAATTCACCCCTCCACTTT; CDR3 protein: CASSAARAELNSPLHF
V gene: TRBV30; clone size: few; D gene: NA; J gene: TRBJ1-6; CDR3 DNA: TGTGCCTGGAGTGTTGACCTGGAGGATTCACCCCTCCACTTT; CDR3 protein: CAWSVDLEDSPLHF
V gene: TRBV6-7; clone size: NA; D gene: TRBD1; J gene: TRBJ1-1; CDR3 DNA: TGTGCCAGCAGTAGGCCGGACAGGGGGCTTGTAATGAACACTGAAGCTTTCTTT; CDR3 protein: CASSRPDRGLVMNTEAFF
V gene: TRBV7-6; clone size: once; D gene: NA; J gene: TRBJ2-3; CDR3 DNA: TGTGCCAGCAGCGGTAGCACAGATACGCAGTATTTT; CDR3 protein: CASSGSTDTQYF
V gene: TRBV5-1; clone size: NA; D gene: NA; J gene: TRBJ1-2; CDR3 DNA: TGCGCCAGCAGCCCCTCCCCCAGGCTCCACGATTGGGACTATGGCTACACCTTC; CDR3 protein: CASSPSPRLHDWDYGYTF
V gene: TRBV2; clone size: NA; D gene: TRBD1; J gene: TRBJ1-5; CDR3 DNA: TGTGCCAGCAGTGCGGGACAGGGTCAGCCCCAGCATTTT; CDR3 protein: CASSAGQGQPQHF
V gene: TRBV7-8; clone size: NA; D gene: NA; J gene: TRBJ2-6; CDR3 DNA: TGTGCCAGCAGCTTGCGAACCTCTGGGGCCAACGTCCTGACTTTC; CDR3 protein: CASSLRTSGANVLTF
V gene: TRBV11-2; clone size: once; D gene: NA; J gene: TRBJ2-3; CDR3 DNA: TGTGCCAGCGGCTTAGAGAGAACAGATACGCAGTATTTT; CDR3 protein: CASGLERTDTQYF
V gene: TRBV6-1; clone size: NA; D gene: NA; J gene: TRBJ2-7; CDR3 DNA: TGTGCCACCAGACTCTCCTACGAGCAGTACTTC; CDR3 protein: CATRLSYEQYF
V gene: TRBV5-4; clone size: NA; D gene: NA; J gene: TRBJ2-4; CDR3 DNA: TGTGCCAGCAGCTTGGGTGGTACAGGGAATTTAGCCAAAAACATTCAGTACTTC; CDR3 protein: CASSLGGTGNLAKNIQYF
V gene: TRBV2; clone size: NA; D gene: NA; J gene: TRBJ1-1; CDR3 DNA: TGTGCCAGCAGTGAAGGAGGGTTTTTGGACACTGAAGCTTTCTTT; CDR3 protein: CASSEGGFLDTEAFF